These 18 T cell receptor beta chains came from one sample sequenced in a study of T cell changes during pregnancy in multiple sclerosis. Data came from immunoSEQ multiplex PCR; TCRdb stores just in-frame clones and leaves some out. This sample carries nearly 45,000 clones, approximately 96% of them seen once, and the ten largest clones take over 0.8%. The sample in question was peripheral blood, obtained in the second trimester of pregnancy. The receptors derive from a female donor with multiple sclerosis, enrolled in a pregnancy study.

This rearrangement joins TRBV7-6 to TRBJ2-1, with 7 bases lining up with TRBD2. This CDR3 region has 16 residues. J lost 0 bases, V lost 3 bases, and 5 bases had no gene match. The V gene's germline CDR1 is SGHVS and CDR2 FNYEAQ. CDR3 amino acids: CASSFSGPSSYNEQFF. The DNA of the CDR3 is TGTGCCAGCAGCTTTAGCGGGCCGAGCTCCTACAATGAGCAGTTCTTC.

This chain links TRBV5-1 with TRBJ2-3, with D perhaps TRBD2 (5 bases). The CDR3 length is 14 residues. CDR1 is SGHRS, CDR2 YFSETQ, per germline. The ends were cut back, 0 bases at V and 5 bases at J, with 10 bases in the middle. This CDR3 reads CASSLEGEQDTQYF. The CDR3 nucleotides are TGCGCCAGCAGCTTGGAGGGAGAGCAAGATACGCAGTATTTT.

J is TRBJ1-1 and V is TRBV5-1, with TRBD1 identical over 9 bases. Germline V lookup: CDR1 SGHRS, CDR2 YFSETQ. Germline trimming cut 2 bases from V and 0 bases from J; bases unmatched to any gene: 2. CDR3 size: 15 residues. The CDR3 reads CASSLQGAVNTEAFF. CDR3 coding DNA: TGCGCCAGCAGCTTACAGGGGGCGGTGAACACTGAAGCTTTCTTT.

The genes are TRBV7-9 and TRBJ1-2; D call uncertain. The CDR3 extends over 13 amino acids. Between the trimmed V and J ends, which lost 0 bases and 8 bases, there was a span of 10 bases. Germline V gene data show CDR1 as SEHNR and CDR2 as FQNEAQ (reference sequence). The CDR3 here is CASSLALSGGYTF. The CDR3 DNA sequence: TGTGCCAGCAGCTTAGCGCTTTCGGGGGGCTACACCTTC.

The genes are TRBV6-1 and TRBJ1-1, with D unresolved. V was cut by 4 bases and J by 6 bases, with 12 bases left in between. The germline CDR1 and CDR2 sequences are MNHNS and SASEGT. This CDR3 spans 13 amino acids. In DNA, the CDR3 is TGTGCCAGCAGTGTTAACCAGGCCGCTGAAGCTTTCTTT. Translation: CASSVNQAAEAFF.

CDR3 region: CAFHLETGAFF. The CDR3 coding sequence is TGTGCCTTTCATTTAGAGACGGGAGCTTTCTTT. The chain recombines TRBV9 with TRBJ1-1; no reliable D call. This CDR3 has 11 residues. Germline V CDR1 and CDR2: SGDLS, YYNGEE. The V gene lost 10 bases and the J gene lost 10 bases, with 17 bases spanning the gap.

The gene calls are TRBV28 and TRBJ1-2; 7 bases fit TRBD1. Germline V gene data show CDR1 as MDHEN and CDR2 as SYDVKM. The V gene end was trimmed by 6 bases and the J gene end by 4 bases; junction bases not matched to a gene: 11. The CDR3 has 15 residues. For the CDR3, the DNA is TGTGCCAGCAGCCAAACGAGCAGGGGGACCTATGGCTACACCTTC. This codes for CASSQTSRGTYGYTF.

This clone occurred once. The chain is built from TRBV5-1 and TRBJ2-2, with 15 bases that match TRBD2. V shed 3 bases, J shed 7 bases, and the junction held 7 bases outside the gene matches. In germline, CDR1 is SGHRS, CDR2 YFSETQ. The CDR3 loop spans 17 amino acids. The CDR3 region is CASSSPGLAGGGGELFF. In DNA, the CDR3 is TGCGCCAGCAGCTCCCCGGGACTAGCGGGAGGAGGCGGGGAGCTGTTTTTT.

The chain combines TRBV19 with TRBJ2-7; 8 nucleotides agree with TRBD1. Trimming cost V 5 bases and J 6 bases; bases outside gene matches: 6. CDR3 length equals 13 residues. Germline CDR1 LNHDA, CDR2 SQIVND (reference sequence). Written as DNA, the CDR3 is TGTGCCAGTAGTGCCAACAGGGGGTCCGAGCAGTACTTC. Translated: CASSANRGSEQYF.

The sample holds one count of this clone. CDR3 nucleotides: TGTGCCAGCAGCCCCGGACAGGAGGAAATTCAGTACTTC. Translation gives CASSPGQEEIQYF. The genes are TRBV7-2 and TRBJ2-4; 7 positions agree with TRBD1. CDR1 is SGHTA, CDR2 FQGNSA, per germline. The length of the CDR3 is 13 residues. V lost 5 bases and J lost 10; bases outside the gene matches: 8.

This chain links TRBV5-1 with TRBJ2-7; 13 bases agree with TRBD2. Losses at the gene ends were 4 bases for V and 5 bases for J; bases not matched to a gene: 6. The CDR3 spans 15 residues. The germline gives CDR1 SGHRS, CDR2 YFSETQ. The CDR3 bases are TGCGCCAGCAGCCCAACCGGGACTAGCGGGGACGAGCAGTACTTC. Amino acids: CASSPTGTSGDEQYF.

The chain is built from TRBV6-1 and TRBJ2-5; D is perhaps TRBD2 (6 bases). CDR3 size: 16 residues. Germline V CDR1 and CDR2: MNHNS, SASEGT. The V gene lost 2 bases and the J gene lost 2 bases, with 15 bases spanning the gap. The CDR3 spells CASSEWREPTQETQYF. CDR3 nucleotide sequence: TGTGCCAGCAGTGAATGGAGGGAGCCCACGCAAGAGACCCAGTACTTC.

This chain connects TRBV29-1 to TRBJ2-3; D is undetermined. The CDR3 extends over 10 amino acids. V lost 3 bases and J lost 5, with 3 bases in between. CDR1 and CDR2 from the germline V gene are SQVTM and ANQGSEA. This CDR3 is CSVDRDTQYF. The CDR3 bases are TGCAGCGTTGATCGAGATACGCAGTATTTT.

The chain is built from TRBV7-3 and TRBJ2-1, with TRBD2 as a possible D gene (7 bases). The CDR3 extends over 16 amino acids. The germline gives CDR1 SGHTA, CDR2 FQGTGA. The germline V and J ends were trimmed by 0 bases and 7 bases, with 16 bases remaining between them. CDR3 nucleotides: TGTGCCAGCAGCTTAACTCGGGGGGCAGGGGCGAATGAGCAGTTCTTC. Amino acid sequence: CASSLTRGAGANEQFF.

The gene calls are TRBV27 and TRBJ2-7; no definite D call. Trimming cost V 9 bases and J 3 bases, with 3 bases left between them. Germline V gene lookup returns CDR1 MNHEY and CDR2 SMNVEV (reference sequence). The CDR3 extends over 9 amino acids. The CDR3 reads CARYYEQYF. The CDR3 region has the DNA TGTGCCAGGTACTACGAGCAGTACTTC.

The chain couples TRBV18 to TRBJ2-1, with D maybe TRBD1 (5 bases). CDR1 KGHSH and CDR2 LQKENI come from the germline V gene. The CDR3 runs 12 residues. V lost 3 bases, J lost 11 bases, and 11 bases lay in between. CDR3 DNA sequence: TGTGCCAGCTCACCGGAAGGGGCCCAGCAGTTCTTC. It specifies CASSPEGAQQFF. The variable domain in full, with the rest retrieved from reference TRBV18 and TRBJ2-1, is NAGVMQNPRHLVRRRGQEARLRCSPMKGHSHVYWYRQLPEEGLKFMVYLQKENIIDESGMPKERFSAEFPKEGPSILRIQQVVRGDSAAYFCASSPEGAQQFFGPGTRLTVL.

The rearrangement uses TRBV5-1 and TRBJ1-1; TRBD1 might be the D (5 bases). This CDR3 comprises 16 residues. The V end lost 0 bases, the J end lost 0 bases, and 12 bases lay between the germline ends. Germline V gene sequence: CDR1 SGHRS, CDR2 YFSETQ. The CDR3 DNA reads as TGCGCCAGCAGCTTGGGGGGTCGGGGGTTGAACACTGAAGCTTTCTTT. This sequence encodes CASSLGGRGLNTEAFF.

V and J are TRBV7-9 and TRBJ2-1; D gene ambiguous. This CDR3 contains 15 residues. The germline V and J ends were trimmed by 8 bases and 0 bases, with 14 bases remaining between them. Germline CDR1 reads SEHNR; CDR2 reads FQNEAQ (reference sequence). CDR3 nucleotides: TGTGCCAGCTCTTCTCTCTGGAGCTCCTACAATGAGCAGTTCTTC. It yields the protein CASSSLWSSYNEQFF.